A single sample is the source of the 25 T cell receptor beta chains below, sequenced in a study of beta chain features in type 1 diabetes. Reverse transcription of all isolated RNA meant that expressed TCRB transcripts were sequenced. Clones were sequenced by immunoSEQ multiplex PCR, and TCRdb holds only the in-frame ones, with some missing. The table has about half a million clones, about an eighth seen once. The sample consisted of naive CD4+ T cells from blood. Receptors originate from a woman aged 18-35 years in good health.

This clone was detected a few times. This chain joins TRBV25-1 and TRBJ2-3; TRBD2 matches at 16 bases. J gave up 3 bases and V 4 bases, and 7 bases lay outside the gene matches. CDR1 MGHDK and CDR2 SYGVNS come from the germline V gene. CDR3 length equals 18 residues. For the CDR3, the DNA is TGTGCCAGCAGTGTCGGGACTAGCGGGAGGGCCGGGACAGATACGCAGTATTTT. Its translation: CASSVGTSGRAGTDTQYF.

In its sample, this clone was seen a few times. The chain is built from TRBV7-9 and TRBJ1-2, with D perhaps TRBD1 (6 bases). CDR3 length: 13 residues. Trimming took 5 bases from V and 4 from J, leaving 11 bases between them. Germline V lookup: CDR1 SEHNR, CDR2 FQNEAQ (reference sequence). The CDR3 loop reads CASSTGTRYGYTF. CDR3 DNA: TGTGCCAGCAGCACCGGGACACGCTATGGCTACACCTTC.

This chain links TRBV7-9 with TRBJ2-7; 7 nucleotides align to TRBD2. Germline CDR1 reads SEHNR; CDR2 reads FQNEAQ (reference sequence). V was pared by 5 bases and J by 0 bases, with 4 bases of the junction left unmatched. CDR3 length: 14 residues. The CDR3: CASSPSGGSYEQYV. CDR3 in DNA: TGTGCCAGCAGCCCCTCGGGGGGCTCCTACGAGCAGTACGTC.

The chain combines TRBV5-6 with TRBJ2-1; unclear D gene. The CDR3 contains 15 residues. CDR1 and CDR2 from the germline V gene are SGHDT and YYEEEE. V gave up 0 bases and J gave up 4 bases, with 11 bases separating them. CDR3 nucleotide sequence: TGTGCCAGCAGCTTGGAGGTGGGCTTTTACAATGAGCAGTTCTTC. Its translation is CASSLEVGFYNEQFF.

The chain has TRBV30 and TRBJ2-7; D call uncertain. CDR3 length equals 10 residues. Between the trimmed V and J ends, which lost 2 bases and 5 bases, there was a span of 4 bases. Germline V CDR1 and CDR2: GTSNPN, SVGIG (reference sequence). The CDR3 region has the DNA TGTGCCTGGAGTTTGGACGAGCAGTACGTC. It translates to CAWSLDEQYV.

This clone has only a few counts. The V call is TRBV6-5, the J call TRBJ1-2; 9 nucleotides agree with TRBD1. CDR3 length: 14 residues. Germline trimming cut 5 bases from V and 3 bases from J; bases unmatched to any gene: 4. Germline lookup yields CDR1 MNHEY and CDR2 SVGAGI. The DNA for the CDR3 is TGTGCCAGCAGTAGACGGGACAGGGACTATGGCTACACCTTC. This translates into CASSRRDRDYGYTF.

The table lists this clone with a count of one. In DNA, the CDR3 is TGTGCCTGGAGTGTGGGGCAGGGGGCTGGCTACACCTTC. It codes for CAWSVGQGAGYTF. The chain employs TRBV30 and TRBJ1-2; 8 bases agree with TRBD1. V gave up 0 bases and J gave up 7 bases; unmatched junction bases: 4. CDR1 GTSNPN and CDR2 SVGIG come from the germline V gene (reference sequence). CDR3 length: 13 residues. The full variable domain, its missing parts supplied by reference TRBV30 and TRBJ1-2, is SQTIHQWPATLVQPVGSPLSLECTVEGTSNPNLYWYRQAAGRGLQLLFYSVGIGQISSEVPQNLSASRPQDRQFILSSKKLLLSDSGFYLCAWSVGQGAGYTFGSGTRLTVV.

This clone was detected only a few times. The chain carries TRBV5-1 and TRBJ2-1, with 7 positions matching TRBD1. V dropped 6 bases and J dropped 6; count of bases not matched to a gene: 0. The length of the CDR3 is 11 residues. From germline, CDR1 is SGHRS and CDR2 YFSETQ. CDR3 nucleotide sequence: TGCGCCAGCAACAGGGGCAATGAGCAGTTCTTC. Its translation is CASNRGNEQFF.

The V gene is TRBV5-1, the J gene TRBJ2-3; D possibly corresponds to TRBD2 (5 bases). The CDR3 has 14 amino acids. Looked up from germline, CDR1 is SGHRS and CDR2 is YFSETQ. The V gene lost 4 bases and the J gene lost 4 bases, with 13 bases spanning the gap. The CDR3 bases are TGCGCCAGCAGCGTGGGAGCCCATTCAGATACGCAGTATTTT. This translates into CASSVGAHSDTQYF.

This chain connects TRBV7-2 to TRBJ2-3; tentative D call: TRBD2 (5 bases). Germline V CDR1 and CDR2: SGHTA, FQGNSA. V lost 5 bases and J lost 6, with 15 bases in between. CDR3 size: 14 residues. DNA for the CDR3: TGTGCCAGCAGCCAAACGTTTGGCGGGGATACGCAGTATTTT. It yields the protein CASSQTFGGDTQYF.

The sample holds a few counts of this clone. The rearrangement uses TRBV7-3 and TRBJ1-1, with 7 bases lining up with TRBD1. The CDR3 consists of 17 residues. CDR1 is SGHTA and CDR2 is FQGTGA in the germline V gene. With 5 bases clipped from V and 8 bases from J, the junction kept 20 bases outside the gene matches. The CDR3 coding sequence is TGTGCCAGCAGCCCCCGACAGGGCGGTACGGGCACAACGGAAGCTTTCTTT. It encodes CASSPRQGGTGTTEAFF.

J is TRBJ2-3 and V is TRBV29-1; a possible D gene is TRBD2 (6 bases). CDR3 length equals 14 residues. Per germline, CDR1 SQVTM and CDR2 ANQGSEA. V gave up 0 bases and J gave up 8 bases, with 15 bases separating them. The CDR3 is CSVEDPDLGGTQYF. The DNA of the CDR3 is TGCAGCGTTGAAGATCCAGACTTGGGGGGTACGCAGTATTTT.

This clone was counted only a few times. V usage is TRBV6-5 and J usage is TRBJ2-3, with 8 bases fitting TRBD1. V lost 6 bases, J lost 4 bases, and 6 bases stayed unmatched. Germline CDR1 reads MNHEY; CDR2 reads SVGAGI. The CDR3 is made up of 14 amino acids. The CDR3: CASRAPRGPDTQYF. CDR3 nucleotides: TGTGCCAGCAGGGCCCCCAGGGGGCCAGATACGCAGTATTTT.

The rearrangement joins TRBV20-1 to TRBJ1-1; D ambiguous. This CDR3 contains 10 residues. The V gene lost 4 bases and the J gene lost 9 bases, with 9 bases spanning the gap. Germline CDR1 and CDR2: DFQATT and SNEGSKA (reference sequence). CDR3 residues: CSANLVQAFF. The CDR3 nucleotides are TGCAGTGCTAACCTTGTACAAGCTTTCTTT.

The sample holds a few counts of this clone. The chain joins TRBV7-2 to TRBJ2-3; no reliable D call. V lost 0 bases, J lost 6 bases, and 10 bases lay in between. Germline assignment: CDR1 SGHTA and CDR2 FQGNSA. This CDR3 is 14 amino acids long. CDR3 sequence: CASSLAFGPDTQYF. The CDR3, as DNA: TGTGCCAGCAGCTTAGCCTTCGGGCCGGATACGCAGTATTTT.

This clone showed up just a few times. The chain recombines TRBV1 with TRBJ2-3; no check of the table's D call, TRBD2, against the DNA was made. TRBV1 corresponds to a pseudogene. CDR3 length equals 17 residues. The DNA for the CDR3 is TGCACCAGCAGCAAACAGACTCGACTAGCGGGGCGAGATACGCAGTATTTT. Translated, it gives CTSSKQTRLAGRDTQYF.

This clone showed up just a few times. The rearrangement uses TRBV7-2 and TRBJ2-1, with TRBD2 as a possible D gene (6 bases). The V gene's germline CDR1 is SGHTA and CDR2 FQGNSA. V gave up 4 bases and J gave up 5 bases, with 12 bases separating them. The length of the CDR3 is 14 residues. The CDR3 sequence: CASSSRLGNNEQFF. The CDR3 bases are TGTGCCAGCAGCTCACGACTAGGGAACAATGAGCAGTTCTTC.

This clone was detected only once. V usage is TRBV18 and J usage is TRBJ2-5, with TRBD1 matching 12 bases. The J segment lost 4 bases and the V segment lost 5 bases, leaving 5 bases of the junction unmatched. Looked up from germline, CDR1 is KGHSH and CDR2 is LQKENI. The CDR3 is 15 amino acids. This CDR3 reads CASSTGTGGVETQYF. Written as DNA, the CDR3 is TGTGCCAGCTCAACTGGGACAGGGGGCGTAGAGACCCAGTACTTC.

V usage is TRBV7-6 and J usage is TRBJ2-1; TRBD1 matches 10 bases. Germline CDR1 reads SGHVS; CDR2 reads FNYEAQ. The CDR3 is 15 residues long. The J segment lost 7 bases and the V segment lost 4 bases, leaving 7 bases of the junction unmatched. DNA of the CDR3: TGTGCCAGCAGCTCCGACAGGGGGCGGGAAAATGAGCAGTTCTTC. This gives the protein CASSSDRGRENEQFF.

J is TRBJ1-6 and V is TRBV7-9, with a tentative D call TRBD1 (6 bases). Trimming removed 2 bases at V and 5 bases at J, with 16 bases between. This CDR3 region has 17 residues. The germline gives CDR1 SEHNR, CDR2 FQNEAQ (reference sequence). CDR3 in DNA: TGTGCCAGCAGCTTATCTCGGGGGGCGATTGATAATTCACCCCTCCACTTT. Its translation is CASSLSRGAIDNSPLHF.

This chain connects TRBV7-2 to TRBJ2-3; D remains ambiguous. The CDR3 consists of 11 residues. V lost 6 bases and J 7 bases, leaving 8 bases between the germline ends. The V gene's germline CDR1 is SGHTA and CDR2 FQGNSA. This chain's CDR3 is CASRLQYTQYF. The CDR3 region has the DNA TGTGCCAGCAGACTGCAATATACGCAGTATTTT. The full variable domain, rest sourced from reference TRBV7-2 and TRBJ2-3, is GAGVSQSPSNKVTEKGKDVELRCDPISGHTALYWYRQSLGQGLEFLIYFQGNSAPDKSGLPSDRFSAERTGGSVSTLTIQRTQQEDSAVYLCASRLQYTQYFGPGTRLTVL.

This clone has just a few counts. The rearrangement joins TRBV7-8 to TRBJ1-5; no clear D gene. This CDR3 is built from 16 residues. Germline V gene sequence: CDR1 SGHVS, CDR2 FQNEAQ. Between the trimmed V and J ends, which lost 7 bases and 4 bases, there was a span of 20 bases. CDR3 region: CASINDRWGRNQPQHF. In DNA form, the CDR3 reads TGTGCCAGCATCAATGATCGTTGGGGTAGGAATCAGCCCCAGCATTTT.

This clone was seen a few times. The chain joins TRBV6-5 to TRBJ1-1; D call uncertain. This CDR3 has 15 amino acids. Deletions cut 0 bases from V and 2 bases from J, with 10 bases between. Germline V gives CDR1 MNHEY, CDR2 SVGAGI. The CDR3 here is CASSYSNRLNTEAFF. For the CDR3, the DNA is TGTGCCAGCAGTTACTCTAACAGATTAAACACTGAAGCTTTCTTT.

This clone was observed a few times. The CDR3 DNA follows: TGTGCCATCAGTGATCATCGGGGTAGCCAAGAGACCCAGTACTTC. Amino acid sequence: CAISDHRGSQETQYF. The rearrangement links TRBV10-3 to TRBJ2-5; TRBD2 might be the D (5 bases). This CDR3 region has 15 residues. CDR1 and CDR2 (germline): ENHRY, SYGVKD. V was shortened by 3 bases and J by 1 base, with 12 bases between the two germline ends.

This clone was picked up a small number of times. The chain combines TRBV15 with TRBJ1-2; 8 nucleotides agree with TRBD1. The V and J ends lost 5 bases and 6 bases, in that order; junction bases with no gene match: 5. The germline gives CDR1 LNHNV, CDR2 YYDKDF (reference sequence). The CDR3 totals 13 residues. The CDR3 DNA reads as TGTGCCACCAGCCGCGACAGGGGACATGGCTACACCTTC. It codes for CATSRDRGHGYTF.